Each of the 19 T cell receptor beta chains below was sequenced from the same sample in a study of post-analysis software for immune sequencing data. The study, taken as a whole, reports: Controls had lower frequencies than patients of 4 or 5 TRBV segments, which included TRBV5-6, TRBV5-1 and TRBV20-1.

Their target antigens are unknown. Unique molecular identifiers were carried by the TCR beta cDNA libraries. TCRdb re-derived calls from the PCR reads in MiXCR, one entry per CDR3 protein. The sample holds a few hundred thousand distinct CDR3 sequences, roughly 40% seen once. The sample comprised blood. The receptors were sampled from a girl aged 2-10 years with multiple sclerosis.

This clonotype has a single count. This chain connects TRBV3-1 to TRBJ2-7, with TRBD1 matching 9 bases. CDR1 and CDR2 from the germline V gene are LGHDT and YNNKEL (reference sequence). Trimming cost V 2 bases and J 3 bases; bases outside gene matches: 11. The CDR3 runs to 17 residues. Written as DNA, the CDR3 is TGTGCCAGCAGCCAAATCTGCCGGGACAGGGTAATCTACGAGCAGTACTTC. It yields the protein CASSQICRDRVIYEQYF.

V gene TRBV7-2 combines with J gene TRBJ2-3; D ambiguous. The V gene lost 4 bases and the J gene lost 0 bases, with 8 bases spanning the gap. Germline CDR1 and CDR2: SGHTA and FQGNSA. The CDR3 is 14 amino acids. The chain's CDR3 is CASSWRFSTDTQYF. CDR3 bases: TGTGCCAGCAGCTGGCGGTTCAGCACAGATACGCAGTATTTT.

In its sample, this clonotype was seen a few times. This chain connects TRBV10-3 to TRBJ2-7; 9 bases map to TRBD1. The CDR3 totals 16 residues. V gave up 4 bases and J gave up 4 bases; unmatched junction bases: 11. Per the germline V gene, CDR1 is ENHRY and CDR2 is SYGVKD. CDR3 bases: TGTGCCATCAGTGTGGGCGACAGGGGGGATCCGTACGAGCAGTACTTC. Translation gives CAISVGDRGDPYEQYF.

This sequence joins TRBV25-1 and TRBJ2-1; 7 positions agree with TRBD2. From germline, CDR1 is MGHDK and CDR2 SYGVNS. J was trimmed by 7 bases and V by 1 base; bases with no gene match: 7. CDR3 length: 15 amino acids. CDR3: CASSEFGRAGNEQFF. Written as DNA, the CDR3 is TGTGCCAGCAGTGAATTCGGACGAGCGGGGAATGAGCAGTTCTTC.

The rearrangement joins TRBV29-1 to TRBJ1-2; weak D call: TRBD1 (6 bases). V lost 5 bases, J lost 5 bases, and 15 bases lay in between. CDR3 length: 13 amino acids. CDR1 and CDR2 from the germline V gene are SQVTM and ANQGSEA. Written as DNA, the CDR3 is TGCAGCGTTCCAAGCAGGGGCCGGTATGGCTACACCTTC. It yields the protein CSVPSRGRYGYTF.

Written as DNA, the CDR3 is TGTGCCAGCAGTTACTCGATCCCTAGCGGGACCTACGAGCAGTACTTC. Encoded protein: CASSYSIPSGTYEQYF. The V and J genes are TRBV6-6 and TRBJ2-7; 9 bases agree with TRBD2. Germline trimming cut 0 bases from V and 2 bases from J; bases unmatched to any gene: 5. The length of the CDR3 is 16 residues. The germline V gene has CDR1 MNHNY and CDR2 SVGAGI (reference sequence).

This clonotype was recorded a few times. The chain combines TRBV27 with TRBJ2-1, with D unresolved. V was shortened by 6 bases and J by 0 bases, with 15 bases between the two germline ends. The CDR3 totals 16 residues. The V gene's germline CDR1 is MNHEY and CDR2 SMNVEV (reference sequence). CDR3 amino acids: CASSLLDGGSYNEQFF. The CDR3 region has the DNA TGTGCCAGCAGCCTCCTGGACGGCGGCTCCTACAATGAGCAGTTCTTC.

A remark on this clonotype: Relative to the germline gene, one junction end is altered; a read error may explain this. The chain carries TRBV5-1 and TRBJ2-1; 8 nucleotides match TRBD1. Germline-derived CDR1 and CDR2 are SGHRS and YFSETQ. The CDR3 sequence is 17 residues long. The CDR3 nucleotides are TGCGCCAGCAACTGGGGGACAGGCCCGAGCTCCTACAGTGAGCAGTTCTTC. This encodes CASNWGTGPSSYSEQFF.

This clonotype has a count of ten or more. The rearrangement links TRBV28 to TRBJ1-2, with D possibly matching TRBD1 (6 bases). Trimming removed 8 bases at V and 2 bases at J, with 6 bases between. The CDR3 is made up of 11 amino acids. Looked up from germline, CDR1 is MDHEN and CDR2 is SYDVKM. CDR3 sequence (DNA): TGTGCCAGCCAGGGGAACTATGGCTACACCTTC. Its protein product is CASQGNYGYTF.

The CDR3 bases are TGTGCCAGCAGCGCCTTTACAGGGAGCGAGCAGTACTTC. This sequence encodes CASSAFTGSEQYF. The V and J genes are TRBV7-9 and TRBJ2-7, with D possibly being TRBD1 (6 bases). The CDR3 has 13 residues. The germline CDR1 and CDR2 sequences are SEHNR and FQNEAQ (reference sequence). V was cut by 5 bases and J by 6 bases, with 14 bases left in between.

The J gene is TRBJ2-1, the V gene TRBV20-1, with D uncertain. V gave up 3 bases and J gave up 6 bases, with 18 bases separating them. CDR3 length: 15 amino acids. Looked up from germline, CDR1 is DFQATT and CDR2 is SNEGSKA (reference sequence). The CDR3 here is CSARDVSARSNEQFF. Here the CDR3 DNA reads TGCAGTGCTAGGGACGTGTCTGCGAGGAGCAATGAGCAGTTCTTC.

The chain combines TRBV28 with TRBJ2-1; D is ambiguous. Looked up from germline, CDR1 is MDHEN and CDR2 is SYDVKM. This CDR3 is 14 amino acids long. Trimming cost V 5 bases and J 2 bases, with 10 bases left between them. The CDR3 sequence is CASSDGGTYNEQFF. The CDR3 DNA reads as TGTGCCAGCAGTGATGGCGGCACCTACAATGAGCAGTTCTTC.

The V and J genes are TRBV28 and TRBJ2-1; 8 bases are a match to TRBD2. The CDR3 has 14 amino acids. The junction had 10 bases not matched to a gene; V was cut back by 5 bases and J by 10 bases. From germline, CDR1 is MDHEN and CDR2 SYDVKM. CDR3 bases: TGTGCCAGCAGTGGAACGGGGGGGCCTGAGGAGCAGTTCTTC. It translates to CASSGTGGPEEQFF.

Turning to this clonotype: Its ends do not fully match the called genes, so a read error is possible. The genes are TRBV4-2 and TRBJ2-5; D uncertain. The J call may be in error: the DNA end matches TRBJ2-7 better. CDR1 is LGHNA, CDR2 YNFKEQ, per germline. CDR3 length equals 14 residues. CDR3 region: CASSPEQSSCEQYF. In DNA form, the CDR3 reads TGTGCCAGCAGCCCTGAACAGTCTTCCTGCGAGCAGTACTTC.

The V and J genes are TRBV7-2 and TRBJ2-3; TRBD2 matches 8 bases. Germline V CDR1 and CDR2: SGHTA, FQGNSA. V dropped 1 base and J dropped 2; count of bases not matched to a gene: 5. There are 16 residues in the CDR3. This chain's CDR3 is CASSLVTSGATDTQYF. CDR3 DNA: TGTGCCAGCAGCTTAGTTACTAGCGGAGCCACAGATACGCAGTATTTT.

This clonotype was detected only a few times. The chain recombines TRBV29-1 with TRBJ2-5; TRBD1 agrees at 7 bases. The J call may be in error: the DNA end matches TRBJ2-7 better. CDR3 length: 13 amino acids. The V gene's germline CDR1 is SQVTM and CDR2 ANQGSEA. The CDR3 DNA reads TGCAGCGTTGAAGGCGACAGGGAGTACGAGCAGTACTTC. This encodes CSVEGDREYEQYF.

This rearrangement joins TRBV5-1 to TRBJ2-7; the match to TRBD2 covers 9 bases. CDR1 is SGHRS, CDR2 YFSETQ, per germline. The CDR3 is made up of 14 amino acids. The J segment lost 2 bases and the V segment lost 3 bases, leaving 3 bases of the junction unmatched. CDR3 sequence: CASSSSGGTYEQYF. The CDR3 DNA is TGCGCCAGCAGCTCCAGCGGGGGGACCTACGAGCAGTACTTC.

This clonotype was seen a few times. CDR3 coding DNA: TGTGCCAGCAGTTTATCCTTAGGGGGTACGAACTATGGCTACACCTTC. Amino acids: CASSLSLGGTNYGYTF. The V and J genes are TRBV28 and TRBJ1-2; D may be TRBD1 (6 bases). V dropped 1 base and J dropped 2 bases, with 14 bases sitting between them. This CDR3 comprises 16 residues. Germline assignment: CDR1 MDHEN and CDR2 SYDVKM.

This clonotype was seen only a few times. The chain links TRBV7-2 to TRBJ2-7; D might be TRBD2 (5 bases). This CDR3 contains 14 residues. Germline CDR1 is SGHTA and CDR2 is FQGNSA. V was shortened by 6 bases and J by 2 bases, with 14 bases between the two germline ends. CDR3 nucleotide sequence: TGTGCCAGCAGGAGAGCTAGCTCCCCCTACGAGCAGTACTTC. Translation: CASRRASSPYEQYF.